This section outlines one T cell receptor beta chain sequence together with its context. As handled by the study authors: The assay estimated nucleated cells by amplifying reference gene primers. Some clones are missing from TCRdb's copy, which holds only in-frame ones; the method was immunoSEQ multiplex PCR. V and J calls and clone size are as listed in that table; D and trimming were resolved from the DNA. This sample carries under 150,000 clones, approximately 86% of them seen once, and the ten largest clones take around 20%. The sample belongs to a study of blood T cell repertoires in COVID-19. Study overall: The study drew acute and convalescent COVID-19 samples from the United States, Italy and Spain.

Trimming took 1 base from V and 1 from J; bases not matched to a gene: 6. The V gene's germline CDR1 is MDHEN and CDR2 SYDVKM. The CDR3 contains 18 residues. V is TRBV28 and J is TRBJ2-6, with 8 bases lining up with TRBD1. Sequences were obtained from peripheral blood. This receptor was taken from a woman in her 50s who had recovered from COVID-19. CDR3 nucleotides: TGTGCCAGCAGTTTATTATCCAGGGGGCGTTCTGGGGCCAACGTCCTGACTTTC. Its protein product is CASSLLSRGRSGANVLTF.